The present entry profiles one T cell receptor beta chain with its context. In the study's own analysis: Estimation of nucleated cell counts was performed using reference gene primer amplification. This table comes from immunoSEQ multiplex PCR, and its TCRdb copy is limited to in-frame clones, with some not included. That table furnishes V, J and clone size, whereas the DNA furnished D and trimming. The sample yields over 75,000 clones, roughly 82% seen once. The V and J ends lost 7 bases and 6 bases, in that order; junction bases with no gene match: 4. CDR3 length: 13 residues. Germline-derived CDR1 and CDR2 are KGHDR and SFDVKD. The source of the sample is a study of blood T cell repertoires in COVID-19. Across the whole study: Samples taken during acute and convalescent COVID-19 were collected in the United States, Italy and Spain. T cells, B-cell-depleted T cells, or PBMCs provided the cDNA or gDNA that served as material.

Specimen: peripheral blood. The chain employs TRBV24-1 and TRBJ2-1; 8 nucleotides match TRBD2. The clonotype originates from a human donor in a cohort sampled during active COVID-19. CDR3 sequence: CATSGGASNEQFF. CDR3 in DNA: TGTGCCACCAGCGGGGGGGCCTCCAATGAGCAGTTCTTC.